This entry lists 28 T cell receptor beta chains sequenced from one sample in a study of OX40 agonist ivuxolimab in advanced cancers. Clones were read by immunoSEQ multiplex PCR, and TCRdb kept only the in-frame ones, dropping some. In the table there are 45,000 to 50,000 clones, approximately 91% of which are singletons. Sequenced here: CD4+ or CD8+ T cells sorted from blood, sampled in a trial of the OX40 agonist ivuxolimab. The receptors derive from an adult with an advanced solid tumor such as melanoma, head and neck, liver or kidney cancer.

V gene TRBV28 combines with J gene TRBJ2-7, with 16 bases matching TRBD2. The V and J ends lost 5 bases and 6 bases, in that order; junction bases with no gene match: 10. Per the germline V gene, CDR1 is MDHEN and CDR2 is SYDVKM. The CDR3 length is 17 residues. The CDR3 nucleotides read TGTGCCAGCAGTACCTTCACCGGGACTAGCGGGAGGGGCGAGCAGTACTTC. It encodes CASSTFTGTSGRGEQYF.

J is TRBJ2-2 and V is TRBV9; 13 bases are shared with TRBD2. CDR1 and CDR2 from the germline V gene are SGDLS and YYNGEE. J lost 5 bases, V lost 2 bases, and 3 bases had no gene match. The CDR3 runs to 16 residues. The CDR3 nucleotides are TGTGCCAGCAGCGTCGGACTAGCGGGAGATACCGGGGAGCTGTTTTTT. Translation: CASSVGLAGDTGELFF.

The rearrangement uses TRBV11-1 and TRBJ1-5; maybe TRBD1 (5 bases). The CDR3 length is 13 residues. V lost 5 bases, J lost 4 bases, and 9 bases lay in between. Germline loops: CDR1 SGHAT, CDR2 FQDESV (reference sequence). The CDR3 here is CASSRDLNQPQHF. Written as DNA, the CDR3 is TGTGCCAGCAGCCGGGACCTAAATCAGCCCCAGCATTTT.

This clone was detected a few times. The DNA for the CDR3 is TGTGCCAGCAGCTTTCGAGGGGCAGACTTGGACACCGGGGAGCTGTTTTTT. It is translated as CASSFRGADLDTGELFF. V is TRBV7-9 and J is TRBJ2-2, with D perhaps given as TRBD1 or TRBD2 (5 bases each). The CDR3 totals 17 residues. V lost 3 bases and J 3 bases, leaving 17 bases between the germline ends. CDR1 SEHNR and CDR2 FQNEAQ come from the germline V gene (reference sequence).

This chain links TRBV5-6 with TRBJ2-7; D may be TRBD1 (5 bases). The V end lost 3 bases, the J end lost 9 bases, and 19 bases lay between the germline ends. The germline V gene encodes CDR1 SGHDT and CDR2 YYEEEE. This CDR3 region has 14 residues. In nucleotides, the CDR3 is TGTGCCAGCAGCTCCTGGACCTCTGACCAGGGGCAGTACTTC. Translation: CASSSWTSDQGQYF. Variable domain in full (rest from reference TRBV5-6 and TRBJ2-7): DAGVTQSPTHLIKTRGQQVTLRCSPKSGHDTVSWYQQALGQGPQFIFQYYEEEERQRGNFPDRFSGHQFPNYSSELNVNALLLGDSALYLCASSSWTSDQGQYFGPGTRLTVT.

V usage is TRBV2 and J usage is TRBJ2-5, with D possibly being TRBD1 (6 bases). The CDR3 runs 12 residues. Germline V gene lookup returns CDR1 SNHLY and CDR2 FYNNEI. Trimming removed 4 bases at V and 4 bases at J, with 7 bases between. The chain's CDR3 is CASSGGGETQYF. DNA for the CDR3: TGTGCCAGCAGTGGAGGGGGAGAGACCCAGTACTTC. Full variable domain (remainder filled in from reference TRBV2 and TRBJ2-5): EPEVTQTPSHQVTQMGQEVILRCVPISNHLYFYWYRQILGQKVEFLVSFYNNEISEKSEIFDDQFSVERPDGSNFTLKIRSTKLEDSAMYFCASSGGGETQYFGPGTRLLVL.

The chain couples TRBV19 to TRBJ2-5, with unresolved D. CDR1 is LNHDA, CDR2 SQIVND, per germline (reference sequence). The V end lost 1 base, the J end lost 7 bases, and 19 bases lay between the germline ends. This CDR3 is built from 16 residues. The CDR3 DNA reads as TGTGCCAGTAGTATAGGCCTAGGACGGAACCATGGGACCCAGTACTTC. As protein: CASSIGLGRNHGTQYF.

The chain recombines TRBV7-9 with TRBJ2-5, with unresolved D. This CDR3 comprises 10 residues. Looked up from germline, CDR1 is SEHNR and CDR2 is FQNEAQ (reference sequence). Deletions cut 5 bases from V and 12 bases from J, with 10 bases between. The CDR3 sequence: CASSPRVEYF. CDR3 coding DNA: TGTGCCAGCAGCCCCCGGGTGGAGTACTTC.

The chain has TRBV6-6 and TRBJ2-1; tentatively, D is TRBD2 (6 bases). The CDR3 has 13 amino acids. Trimming left V 10 bases short and J 8 bases short, with 18 bases between. Per germline, CDR1 MNHNY and CDR2 SVGAGI (reference sequence). Written as DNA, the CDR3 is TGTGCCATCGCGGGACCTTCAAGAGATGAGCAGTTCTTC. Its protein product is CAIAGPSRDEQFF.

The V call is TRBV7-2, the J call TRBJ1-2; 7 bases align to TRBD1. Germline V gene data show CDR1 as SGHTA and CDR2 as FQGNSA. With 5 bases clipped from V and 7 bases from J, the junction kept 4 bases outside the gene matches. CDR3 length: 12 amino acids. The CDR3 is CASSRQGFGYTF. The CDR3 coding sequence is TGTGCCAGCAGCCGACAGGGATTTGGCTACACCTTC.

V and J are TRBV5-1 and TRBJ1-1, with D hard to call. Germline CDR1 is SGHRS and CDR2 is YFSETQ. This CDR3 has 14 residues. The V and J ends lost 7 bases and 3 bases respectively, with 16 bases between them. The CDR3 loop reads CASYDQDGDTEAFF. The CDR3 coding sequence is TGCGCCAGCTACGACCAGGATGGAGACACTGAAGCTTTCTTT.

In this sample, this clone turned up once. The rearrangement uses TRBV7-3 and TRBJ2-1; tentative D call: TRBD2 (5 bases). This CDR3 region has 13 residues. The V end was cut by 3 bases, the J end by 6 bases, with 9 bases between. Germline V gene lookup returns CDR1 SGHTA and CDR2 FQGTGA. CDR3 in DNA: TGTGCCAGCAGCTTTTCAGCGGCCAATGAGCAGTTCTTC. Translated: CASSFSAANEQFF.

This clone was found a few times. The V gene is TRBV28, the J gene TRBJ2-3; D could derive from TRBD1 or TRBD2 (6 bases each). V lost 5 bases to trimming and J lost 1 base, with 13 bases between them. CDR1 MDHEN and CDR2 SYDVKM come from the germline V gene. The CDR3 spans 15 residues. The DNA for the CDR3 is TGTGCCAGCAGTCTGGGTCGGGGGCGCACAGATACGCAGTATTTT. It specifies CASSLGRGRTDTQYF.

The chain recombines TRBV11-3 with TRBJ1-6; TRBD1 matches at 9 bases. V lost 5 bases to trimming and J lost 9 bases; unmatched junction nucleotides: 8. The germline CDR1 and CDR2 sequences are SGHNT and YENEEA. The CDR3 is 15 residues long. The CDR3 sequence: CASSPGQGGGSPLHF. The CDR3 bases are TGTGCCAGCAGCCCGGGACAGGGAGGGGGTTCACCCCTCCACTTT.

This chain uses TRBV5-6 with TRBJ2-5, with unresolved D. The CDR3 has 14 residues. In germline, CDR1 is SGHDT, CDR2 YYEEEE. The germline V and J ends were trimmed by 1 base and 1 base, with 8 bases remaining between them. In DNA, the CDR3 is TGTGCCAGCAGCTTGAGAACAGTCCAAGAGACCCAGTACTTC. It yields the protein CASSLRTVQETQYF.

The V and J genes are TRBV14 and TRBJ2-1, with 9 bases identical to TRBD2. Germline V gives CDR1 SGHDN, CDR2 FVKESK. V gave up 8 bases and J gave up 0 bases; unmatched junction bases: 2. CDR3 length: 14 amino acids. The CDR3 DNA follows: TGTGCCAGCCATAGCGGGAGCTCCTACAATGAGCAGTTCTTC. Translation: CASHSGSSYNEQFF.

The CDR3 reads CASSPPRGALAGGNEQFF. The CDR3 bases are TGTGCCAGCTCACCGCCGAGGGGGGCGTTGGCGGGAGGCAATGAGCAGTTCTTC. V gene TRBV18 combines with J gene TRBJ2-1; 8 bases are shared with TRBD2. The CDR3 consists of 18 residues. The V gene's germline CDR1 is KGHSH and CDR2 LQKENI. V shed 3 bases and J 6 bases; nucleotides not matched to a gene: 16.

This chain connects TRBV30 to TRBJ1-1; D gene uncertain. Germline-derived CDR1 and CDR2 are GTSNPN and SVGIG (reference sequence). The length of the CDR3 is 13 residues. Trimming cost V 0 bases and J 3 bases, with 8 bases left between them. DNA for the CDR3: TGTGCCTGGAGTGTTGGACCTTACACTGAAGCTTTCTTT. Protein product: CAWSVGPYTEAFF.

The sample holds one count of this clone. The rearrangement joins TRBV7-2 to TRBJ1-4; 7 bases are shared with TRBD1. Germline CDR1 SGHTA, CDR2 FQGNSA. The trim removed 5 bases at V and 10 bases at J, leaving 13 bases unmatched. The CDR3 spans 15 residues. DNA for the CDR3: TGTGCCAGCAGCCAGAGGTGGCAGGGGGGCGGAAAACTGTTTTTT. Translation: CASSQRWQGGGKLFF.

V and J are TRBV18 and TRBJ2-1; 9 nucleotides agree with TRBD2. Trimming at V came to 1 base and at J to 5 bases, leaving 6 bases not matched to a gene. CDR1 and CDR2 from the germline V gene are KGHSH and LQKENI. This CDR3 spans 16 amino acids. The CDR3 loop reads CASSPRAGGLDNEQFF. CDR3 DNA: TGTGCCAGCTCACCACGGGCGGGAGGGCTCGACAATGAGCAGTTCTTC.

The genes are TRBV11-2 and TRBJ2-4, with 8 positions matching TRBD1. CDR1 SGHAT and CDR2 FQNNGV come from the germline V gene. The V and J ends lost 4 bases and 8 bases, in that order; junction bases with no gene match: 7. There are 14 residues in the CDR3. The CDR3 is CASSSPRGRYIQYF. In DNA form, the CDR3 reads TGTGCCAGCAGCTCCCCCAGGGGGCGATACATTCAGTACTTC.

The chain has TRBV5-5 and TRBJ1-1, with D maybe TRBD1 (5 bases). Trimming took 4 bases from V and 3 from J, leaving 13 bases between them. There are 14 residues in the CDR3. Germline-derived CDR1 and CDR2 are SGHKS and YYEKEE (reference sequence). Here the CDR3 reads CASSGTQGDTEAFF. The CDR3 DNA reads TGTGCCAGCAGCGGAACCCAGGGAGACACTGAAGCTTTCTTT.

This clone was observed a handful of times. The V and J genes are TRBV28 and TRBJ2-3, with 10 bases lining up with TRBD2. CDR3 length: 17 amino acids. CDR1 and CDR2 (germline): MDHEN, SYDVKM. The junction had 9 bases not matched to a gene; V was cut back by 6 bases and J by 0 bases. CDR3: CASSLIAGGTSTDTQYF. The CDR3 nucleotides read TGTGCCAGCAGCCTGATAGCGGGGGGAACTAGCACAGATACGCAGTATTTT.

The chain couples TRBV5-1 to TRBJ1-1, with D possibly TRBD1 on 5 matching bases. The CDR3 is 15 residues long. Germline CDR1 is SGHRS and CDR2 is YFSETQ. The ends were cut back, 4 bases at V and 1 base at J, with 14 bases in the middle. The CDR3 loop reads CASSPRQTSNTEAFF. The CDR3 nucleotides are TGCGCCAGCAGCCCCCGACAGACCTCGAACACTGAAGCTTTCTTT.

The chain uses TRBV7-2 and TRBJ2-7; D assignment may be TRBD1 or TRBD2 (5 bases each). With 5 bases removed from V and 2 bases from J, the gap between germline ends came to 10 bases. Looked up from germline, CDR1 is SGHTA and CDR2 is FQGNSA. This CDR3 contains 13 residues. CDR3 DNA sequence: TGTGCCAGCAGCCCCGGGGCCACCTACGAGCAGTACTTC. Residues: CASSPGATYEQYF.

The chain joins TRBV18 to TRBJ1-2; 8 bases line up with TRBD1. Germline loops: CDR1 KGHSH, CDR2 LQKENI. The CDR3 length is 14 residues. Trimming took 2 bases from V and 7 from J; bases not matched to a gene: 6. CDR3: CASSPGTGGTGYTF. The CDR3 DNA sequence: TGTGCCAGCTCACCAGGGACAGGTGGGACTGGCTACACCTTC.

The chain uses TRBV18 and TRBJ2-1, with 10 bases aligning to TRBD2. The germline CDR1 and CDR2 sequences are KGHSH and LQKENI. The trim removed 1 base at V and 1 base at J, leaving 7 bases unmatched. The CDR3 length is 18 residues. The CDR3 nucleotides read TGTGCCAGCTCACCACGACAAGCGGGAGGGAGGTCCTACAATGAGCAGTTCTTC. This encodes CASSPRQAGGRSYNEQFF.

This clone was seen a single time. The chain's CDR3 is CASIGTGGGYTEAFF. DNA of the CDR3: TGTGCCAGCATTGGGACAGGGGGCGGCTACACTGAAGCTTTCTTT. The rearrangement links TRBV2 to TRBJ1-1, with 12 bases aligning to TRBD1. V was pared by 7 bases and J by 3 bases, with 6 bases of the junction left unmatched. The CDR3 contains 15 residues. Germline loops: CDR1 SNHLY, CDR2 FYNNEI. The entire variable domain, with the rest obtained from reference TRBV2 and TRBJ1-1, is as follows: EPEVTQTPSHQVTQMGQEVILRCVPISNHLYFYWYRQILGQKVEFLVSFYNNEISEKSEIFDDQFSVERPDGSNFTLKIRSTKLEDSAMYFCASIGTGGGYTEAFFGQGTRLTVV.